Each of the 26 T cell receptor beta chains below was sequenced from the same sample in a study of blood T cell repertoires in COVID-19. The method was immunoSEQ multiplex PCR; TCRdb's version includes in-frame clones alone and lacks a portion of them. The data contain fewer than 600,000 clones, nearly 90% of them singletons. Sequencing was performed on peripheral blood. These receptors came from a man aged 18 to 29 with COVID-19, enrolled during active disease.

The chain uses TRBV14 and TRBJ2-3, with TRBD2 matching 12 bases. The CDR3 is 15 amino acids. Germline values: CDR1 SGHDN, CDR2 FVKESK. The J segment lost 7 bases and the V segment lost 3 bases, leaving 5 bases of the junction unmatched. CDR3 residues: CASSQRTSGEYTQYF. CDR3 sequence (DNA): TGTGCCAGCAGCCAGAGGACTAGCGGGGAGTATACGCAGTATTTT.

The chain uses TRBV10-1 and TRBJ2-2; weak D call: TRBD2 (6 bases). Germline V gene sequence: CDR1 WNHNN, CDR2 SYGVQD (reference sequence). The CDR3 covers 13 residues. V gave up 11 bases and J gave up 5 bases, with 15 bases separating them. The CDR3 is CASVGSLTGELFF. The CDR3 coding sequence is TGCGCCTCTGTCGGGAGTTTAACCGGGGAGCTGTTTTTT.

This chain connects TRBV10-2 to TRBJ2-1, with 14 bases identical to TRBD2. The CDR3 runs to 15 residues. The ends lost 5 bases at V and 9 bases at J; junction bases unmatched: 6. Germline CDR1 WSHSY, CDR2 SAAADI. The CDR3 bases are TGCGCCAGCAGTTTCCCCGGACTAGCGGGGGGTGAGCAGTTCTTC. Amino acids: CASSFPGLAGGEQFF.

The rearrangement joins TRBV19 to TRBJ2-3; a possible D gene is TRBD1 (5 bases). CDR3 size: 11 residues. The V gene lost 5 bases and the J gene lost 8 bases, with 8 bases spanning the gap. Germline V gene lookup returns CDR1 LNHDA and CDR2 SQIVND (reference sequence). Here the CDR3 reads CASSSQGTQYF. CDR3 sequence (DNA): TGTGCCAGTAGTTCCCAGGGTACGCAGTATTTT.

The gene calls are TRBV11-2 and TRBJ2-7, with D maybe TRBD2 (6 bases). Trimming cost V 2 bases and J 1 base, with 12 bases left between them. Germline V gene lookup returns CDR1 SGHAT and CDR2 FQNNGV. CDR3 size: 15 residues. The DNA for the CDR3 is TGTGCCAGCAGCTTATTTGGCGGGGAATCCTACGAGCAGTACTTC. It is translated as CASSLFGGESYEQYF.

This chain connects TRBV18 to TRBJ2-3; the D is unclear. CDR3 size: 12 residues. Trimming stripped 3 bases from V and 5 bases from J, with 6 bases between. CDR1 KGHSH and CDR2 LQKENI come from the germline V gene. The CDR3 DNA reads as TGTGCCAGCTCACCCACCAGAGATACGCAGTATTTT. Translating gives CASSPTRDTQYF. Together with reference TRBV18 and TRBJ2-3, the CDR3 gives the full variable domain: NAGVMQNPRHLVRRRGQEARLRCSPMKGHSHVYWYRQLPEEGLKFMVYLQKENIIDESGMPKERFSAEFPKEGPSILRIQQVVRGDSAAYFCASSPTRDTQYFGPGTRLTVL.

The chain joins TRBV20-1 to TRBJ1-5, with D possibly TRBD1 on 5 matching bases. The germline CDR1 and CDR2 sequences are DFQATT and SNEGSKA (reference sequence). Trimming took 3 bases from V and 2 from J, leaving 11 bases between them. The CDR3 totals 14 residues. The CDR3, as DNA: TGCAGTGCTAGTTCGGGGGGAGGCAATCAGCCCCAGCATTTT. Translating gives CSASSGGGNQPQHF.

The chain recombines TRBV3-1 (or the pseudogene TRBV3-2) with TRBJ2-1; weak D call: TRBD1 (6 bases). Deletions cut 2 bases from V and 7 bases from J, with 6 bases between. The CDR3 covers 12 residues. The germline gives CDR1 LGHDT, CDR2 YNNKEL (reference sequence). The CDR3 here is CASSQRGNEQFF. The CDR3 DNA sequence: TGTGCCAGCAGCCAAAGGGGGAATGAGCAGTTCTTC.

The gene calls are TRBV7-9 and TRBJ2-3; D is unclear. V dropped 2 bases and J dropped 2 bases, with 8 bases sitting between them. The CDR3 extends over 14 amino acids. Looked up from germline, CDR1 is SEHNR and CDR2 is FQNEAQ (reference sequence). For the CDR3, the DNA is TGTGCCAGCAGCTTACAGAGGCCCACAGATACGCAGTATTTT. It encodes CASSLQRPTDTQYF.

With respect to this clone: Additional DNA sequences in this sample encode the identical CDR3. The chain couples TRBV18 to TRBJ2-1, with D possibly matching TRBD2 (5 bases). CDR1 is KGHSH and CDR2 is LQKENI in the germline V gene. Trimming took off 3 bases at V and 0 bases at J, with 9 bases between the two ends. This CDR3 is built from 15 residues. CDR3 nucleotide sequence: TGTGCCAGCTCACCCCTAGGGAGCTCCTACAATGAGCAGTTCTTC. The encoded protein is CASSPLGSSYNEQFF. Supplemented by reference TRBV18 and TRBJ2-1, the full variable domain reads NAGVMQNPRHLVRRRGQEARLRCSPMKGHSHVYWYRQLPEEGLKFMVYLQKENIIDESGMPKERFSAEFPKEGPSILRIQQVVRGDSAAYFCASSPLGSSYNEQFFGPGTRLTVL.

J is TRBJ2-1 and V is TRBV5-4; 8 bases fit TRBD1. The CDR3 is made up of 16 amino acids. J gave up 8 bases and V 4 bases, and 14 bases lay outside the gene matches. Per germline, CDR1 SGHNT and CDR2 YYREEE (reference sequence). CDR3 DNA: TGTGCCAGCAGCCCTACAGGGGGAAGAGACAATTATGAGCAGTTCTTC. Protein sequence: CASSPTGGRDNYEQFF.

This clone was detected only once. As DNA, the CDR3 is TGTGCCAGCTCACCTCGGGTCTACGAGCAGTACTTC. Residues: CASSPRVYEQYF. The chain joins TRBV18 to TRBJ2-7; no definite D call. V was pared by 3 bases and J by 3 bases, with 6 bases between. Germline CDR1 is KGHSH and CDR2 is LQKENI. This CDR3 has 12 residues.

The chain has TRBV30 and TRBJ1-3, with D possibly matching TRBD1 (6 bases). The length of the CDR3 is 17 residues. V shed 1 base and J shed 4 bases, with 20 bases lying between them. The germline CDR1 and CDR2 sequences are GTSNPN and SVGIG (reference sequence). In DNA form, the CDR3 reads TGTGCCTGGAGTGCCCTCCTCGCAGGGGCAAGAGGAAACACCATATATTTT. Encoded protein: CAWSALLAGARGNTIYF.

The chain links TRBV12-5 to TRBJ2-7; D might be TRBD1 (6 bases). This CDR3 spans 17 amino acids. The germline V gene encodes CDR1 LGHNT and CDR2 FRNRAP. Trimming took off 1 base at V and 2 bases at J, with 18 bases between the two ends. CDR3 residues: CASGLGLVRTAPYEQYF. In DNA, the CDR3 is TGTGCTAGTGGTTTGGGCCTCGTTAGGACAGCTCCCTACGAGCAGTACTTC. Complete variable domain (other parts from reference TRBV12-5 and TRBJ2-7): DARVTQTPRHKVTEMGQEVTMRCQPILGHNTVFWYRQTMMQGLELLAYFRNRAPLDDSGMPKDRFSAEMPDATLATLKIQPSEPRDSAVYFCASGLGLVRTAPYEQYFGPGTRLTVT.

The V gene is TRBV9, the J gene TRBJ1-1; TRBD1 agrees at 8 bases. Germline CDR1 reads SGDLS; CDR2 reads YYNGEE. Losses at the gene ends were 0 bases for V and 0 bases for J; bases not matched to a gene: 4. The CDR3 has 16 residues. The CDR3 spells CASSVGRGRVNTEAFF. CDR3 sequence (DNA): TGTGCCAGCAGCGTAGGCAGGGGGCGAGTGAACACTGAAGCTTTCTTT.

The chain is built from TRBV3-1 (or the pseudogene TRBV3-2) and TRBJ2-2; TRBD2 matches 13 bases. The germline V gene encodes CDR1 LGHDT and CDR2 YNNKEL (reference sequence). Unmatched junction bases numbered 6, after V lost 4 bases and J lost 7 bases. This CDR3 has 16 amino acids. CDR3 in amino acids: CASSPRLAGGSGELFF. The CDR3 DNA follows: TGTGCCAGCAGCCCGAGACTAGCGGGAGGTAGCGGGGAGCTGTTTTTT.

The V and J genes are TRBV5-4 and TRBJ1-4, with 11 bases matching TRBD1. The CDR3 length is 15 residues. V was pared by 3 bases and J by 8 bases, with 6 bases of the junction left unmatched. CDR1 SGHNT and CDR2 YYREEE come from the germline V gene (reference sequence). DNA for the CDR3: TGTGCCAGCAGCTCCCGGACAGGGGGCGAGGAAAAACTGTTTTTT. Its translation: CASSSRTGGEEKLFF.

The rearrangement uses TRBV5-1 and TRBJ2-3; TRBD1 agrees at 7 bases. Trimming took 4 bases from V and 2 from J; bases not matched to a gene: 7. From germline, CDR1 is SGHRS and CDR2 YFSETQ. This CDR3 is built from 15 residues. In DNA form, the CDR3 reads TGCGCCAGCAGCGCCACCGGGACAGACACAGATACGCAGTATTTT. Translation gives CASSATGTDTDTQYF.

The chain has TRBV24-1 and TRBJ2-7, with D possibly matching TRBD2 (6 bases). The germline gives CDR1 KGHDR, CDR2 SFDVKD. V was clipped by 2 bases and J by 3 bases, with 10 bases between them. The CDR3 has 14 amino acids. Written as DNA, the CDR3 is TGTGCCACCAGTGATTGGGGGGACGTCTACGAGCAGTACTTC. This codes for CATSDWGDVYEQYF.

The chain uses TRBV5-1 and TRBJ1-1; possibly TRBD1 for D (6 bases). This CDR3 is 14 amino acids long. Trimming stripped 0 bases from V and 7 bases from J, with 13 bases between. Germline CDR1 and CDR2: SGHRS and YFSETQ. Here the CDR3 DNA reads TGCGCCAGCAGCTTGGCCCGGGGGGCGCGTGAAGCTTTCTTT. Its translation is CASSLARGAREAFF. The entire variable domain, with the rest obtained from reference TRBV5-1 and TRBJ1-1, is as follows: KAGVTQTPRYLIKTRGQQVTLSCSPISGHRSVSWYQQTPGQGLQFLFEYFSETQRNKGNFPGRFSGRQFSNSRSEMNVSTLELGDSALYLCASSLARGAREAFFGQGTRLTVV.

This chain joins TRBV6-5 and TRBJ2-7, with D tentatively TRBD1 (5 bases). The CDR3 is 13 residues long. The germline CDR1 and CDR2 sequences are MNHEY and SVGAGI. V gave up 5 bases and J gave up 2 bases, with 10 bases separating them. The CDR3 sequence: CASSNKGAYEQYF. CDR3 nucleotide sequence: TGTGCCAGCAGTAACAAAGGGGCCTACGAGCAGTACTTC.

The chain joins TRBV28 to TRBJ1-4; 8 nucleotides align to TRBD1. V shed 6 bases, J shed 4 bases, and the junction held 10 bases outside the gene matches. The CDR3 has 16 residues. CDR1 and CDR2 (germline): MDHEN, SYDVKM. The CDR3 is CASSPPDRAYNEKLFF. The CDR3 nucleotides read TGTGCCAGCAGCCCCCCGGACAGGGCCTATAATGAAAAACTGTTTTTT.

The genes are TRBV4-1 and TRBJ2-3; D may be TRBD2 (5 bases). The CDR3 length is 16 residues. The V end was cut by 5 bases, the J end by 0 bases, with 15 bases between. The germline gives CDR1 MGHRA, CDR2 YSYEKL. CDR3 residues: CASSFRGEPSTDTQYF. The CDR3 nucleotides are TGCGCCAGCAGCTTCCGTGGGGAGCCGAGCACAGATACGCAGTATTTT.

The chain recombines TRBV3-1 (or the pseudogene TRBV3-2) with TRBJ1-4; D call uncertain. The V gene's germline CDR1 is LGHDT and CDR2 YNNKEL (reference sequence). The CDR3 covers 13 residues. V lost 0 bases to trimming and J lost 13 bases, with 12 bases between them. CDR3: CASSQEAVSRLFF. The CDR3 DNA reads as TGTGCCAGCAGCCAAGAAGCGGTTTCGAGACTGTTTTTT.

This sequence joins TRBV6-5 and TRBJ2-1, with a weak D call TRBD1 (5 bases). V lost 7 bases, J lost 8 bases, and 21 bases lay in between. Germline lookup yields CDR1 MNHEY and CDR2 SVGAGI. CDR3 length: 15 amino acids. DNA of the CDR3: TGTGCCAGCACTGGCACCTTAGGCAGGGCGGATGAGCAGTTCTTC. Protein: CASTGTLGRADEQFF.

The chain links TRBV2 to TRBJ2-1; 9 bases are shared with TRBD2. CDR1 and CDR2 from the germline V gene are SNHLY and FYNNEI. With 5 bases clipped from V and 4 bases from J, the junction kept 3 bases outside the gene matches. CDR3 length equals 14 residues. The CDR3 region is CASSLAGLYNEQFF. CDR3 in DNA: TGTGCCAGCAGTCTAGCGGGACTATACAATGAGCAGTTCTTC.